This TCR beta chain appears in the sequencing data of a study of CD8+ T cells in alopecia areata. Treatment in this sample: oral pan-JAK inhibitor, 5-10 mg twice daily. Extraction of RNA preceded its reverse transcription into cDNA, which served as the sequencing template. Here immunoSEQ multiplex PCR was the method, and the copy in TCRdb shows in-frame clones only, minus some. In the table there are 200,000 to 250,000 clones, more than 55% of which are singletons. The origin of this receptor is a human donor with alopecia areata. This specimen was CD4+ T cells sorted from blood, taken around week 42, from a patient treated with tofacitinib.

The CDR3 loop reads CASSGSGLRGYTF. In DNA form, the CDR3 reads TGTGCCAGCAGCGGTAGCGGCCTCCGAGGCTACACCTTC. V is TRBV9 and J is TRBJ1-2; D gene unclear. CDR3 length: 13 amino acids. Trimming removed 3 bases at V and 8 bases at J, with 14 bases between. Germline CDR1 SGDLS, CDR2 YYNGEE.